This T cell receptor beta chain was observed in a study of shared clonotypes between healthy human individuals (dated by TCRdb to the early 2020s). For context, the study as a whole: The cohort included three men and a couple of women between 18 and 49 years of age. For each donor, CD4 naive and CD4 memory were each given three plates, CD8 naive was given two plates, and CD8 memory was given one plate. The study deeply sequenced blood TCR repertoires of five healthy adults to estimate repertoire size and the extent of clonotype sharing between individuals. To increase sequencing depth and limit assay-specific biases, different laboratories used diverse techniques to prepare libraries and sequence TCR repertoires. Per donor, leukapheresis produced somewhere between about 0.9 and 9.5 billion PBMCs. Study-level results and caveats: Based on pairwise subsampling, the degree of clonotype sharing among donors was expected to be affected by sequencing depth. Only blood was sampled, and tissue TCR repertoires likely differ from those in blood. Higher generation probabilities were observed for clonotypes shared by all four sorted-subset donors than for non-shared clonotypes. Naive subsets generally had larger estimated clonotype richness than memory subsets did. Even with the large sequencing depth, rarefaction of the sorted-subset datasets indicated that sequencing was incomplete. Because the study included a small number of donors, the genetic and exposure-history diversity represented was limited. Across a few donors, roughly 5.1% of naive CD4, over 3% of naive CD8, 2.3% of memory CD4, and about 0.4% of memory CD8 clonotypes were shared.

Using the deep immunoSEQ assay, TCR CDR3 regions were amplified from genomic DNA by multiplex PCR. Genomic DNA extracted from each cell subset was distributed evenly over all wells of several immunoSEQ 96-well plates, and each plate served as one replicate. For sorted subsets, each replicate PCR was loaded with approximately 190 ng genomic DNA, equivalent to 25,000 to 30,000 T cell genomes. Purified libraries were quantified with a Qubit 3.0 fluorometer, sized on a Bioanalyzer 2100, and re-quantified with the KAPA Library Quantification kit. Every immunoSEQ 96-well plate was sequenced on a separate single-read 150-cycle Illumina NextSeq 550 flow cell. From the authors' description of their analysis: Because the immunoSEQ output included only junctional sequences and no quality scores, the filtering could not be the same as the filtering used for full-length reads. To assign V/J genes and CDR3, sequences were annotated using PyIR, a Python wrapper for IgBLAST v1.9, with IMGT germline references. Any read was removed if the V/J assignment was weak (E-value above 1e-6), the CDR3 was missing, or the read contained stop codons, out-of-frame junctions, or ambiguous translated residues. V3J clonotypes were defined as sequences sharing an identical inferred V gene, J gene, and CDR3 amino acid sequence. Percentage overlap between repertoires was calculated by dividing the number of shared unique clonotypes by the size of the smaller repertoire. RTK rarefaction, the Chao1 estimator, and Recon v2.1 estimates of unobserved clonotypes were used to assess repertoire richness. Generation probabilities for all TCRbeta clonotypes obtained by the gDNA method from a handful of donors were computed using OLGA. TCRdb mirrors the immuneACCESS table, restricted to in-frame sequences. Some clones are absent from its copies; in checked studies, under half trace to an unresolved V gene, and the reason for the others is unknown. V and J calls and clone size are as listed in that table; D and trimming were resolved from the DNA. Within this sample are roughly 810,000 clones, with around 96% of them counted one time only. About 0.25% of the sample is in the top ten clones.

Concerning this clone itself: No cognate antigen has been identified for it. No base qualities exist here, and no much larger clone lies one base off it.

The junction shows trimming of 6 bases on V and 0 bases on J, plus 15 bases between the germline ends. From the cysteine up to the phenylalanine, the CDR3 has a length of 15 residues. This entry keeps only the CDR3 DNA: 45 bases, framed from base 1. CDR1 is given as MNHEY and CDR2 as SVGAGI, both from the germline V gene. CD8 naive samples were CD45RO-negative cells positively selected for CCR7, giving a CD45RA+CCR7+ population that excluded TemRA cells. Donors were healthy HIV-negative adults with no recently reported acute infections or vaccinations. Only Caucasian adults living in Nashville, Tennessee, USA were represented among the donors. Blood was collected by leukapheresis, and PBMCs were isolated by Ficoll-Histopaque density gradient centrifugation and then cryopreserved in liquid nitrogen vapor phase. Analytical flow cytometry was used to check the purity and quantity of each magnetically sorted T cell population. From each sorted fraction, genomic DNA was isolated and quantified by UV absorbance on a Nanodrop 2000c.

Material for sequencing was naive CD8+ T cells sorted from blood. What this sample's cell subset or site label stands for: CD45RA+CCR7+. The chain couples TRBV6-5 to TRBJ2-7; TRBD2 might be the D gene, on 6 matching bases. The TCR was taken from a man in his thirties or forties in good health. For the CDR3, the sequence is CASSAGTLDSYEQYF. The base sequence is TGTGCCAGCAGCGCTGGGACTCTGGACTCCTACGAGCAGTACTTC.